Shown below are 10 T cell receptor beta chains from a single sample sequenced in a study of CD8 T cells in Susac syndrome. Random hexamers were used to reverse transcribe an amount of about 0.45 to 1 ug RNA. In TCRdb, the immunoSEQ multiplex PCR reads were re-called with MiXCR into one record per CDR3 protein. The sample has around 85,000 distinct CDR3 sequences, more than 85% seen once. The sequenced sample consisted of CD8+ T cells from PBMCs. The receptor set was obtained from a human donor with Susac syndrome.

The chain links TRBV13 to TRBJ1-2; D remains unclear. The ends were cut back, 5 bases at V and 0 bases at J, with 10 bases in the middle. Germline V gene sequence: CDR1 PRHDT, CDR2 FYEKMQ (reference sequence). CDR3 length: 14 residues. The CDR3 protein is CASSAGKANYGYTF. Here the CDR3 DNA reads TGTGCCAGCAGCGCAGGTAAAGCTAACTATGGCTACACCTTC.

The CDR3 bases are TGCAGCGTTGCTGACTTGTTTGCGCGTCAAGAGACCCAGTACTTC. This sequence encodes CSVADLFARQETQYF. The rearrangement links TRBV29-1 to TRBJ2-5; D unresolved. V was clipped by 4 bases and J by 2 bases, with 17 bases between them. Germline V gives CDR1 SQVTM, CDR2 ANQGSEA. The CDR3 spans 15 residues.

The rearrangement links TRBV7-6 to TRBJ2-1; D is perhaps TRBD2 (6 bases). The V end was cut by 1 base, the J end by 8 bases, with 15 bases between. CDR1 SGHVS and CDR2 FNYEAQ come from the germline V gene. There are 15 residues in the CDR3. Written as DNA, the CDR3 is TGTGCCAGCAGCTTAGAGGTGACTAGTTCCCATGAGCAGTTCTTC. Protein: CASSLEVTSSHEQFF.

The chain has TRBV5-4 and TRBJ2-7, with D perhaps TRBD1 (6 bases). There are 13 residues in the CDR3. CDR1 and CDR2 from the germline V gene are SGHNT and YYREEE (reference sequence). The V end was cut by 4 bases, the J end by 2 bases, with 10 bases between. The chain's CDR3 is CASSVWTAYEQYF. For the CDR3, the DNA is TGTGCCAGCAGCGTATGGACAGCCTACGAGCAGTACTTC.

This chain uses TRBV3-1 with TRBJ2-1; 13 bases agree with TRBD2. Per the germline V gene, CDR1 is LGHDT and CDR2 is YNNKEL (reference sequence). The CDR3 contains 17 residues. J lost 10 bases, V lost 3 bases, and 12 bases had no gene match. The DNA of the CDR3 is TGTGCCAGCAGCCAGGAAACTAGCGGGAGGGGGGCCAGGGAGCAGTTCTTC. Translated: CASSQETSGRGAREQFF.

V gene TRBV15 combines with J gene TRBJ1-2; D remains unclear. V was pared by 4 bases and J by 3 bases, with 9 bases between. The CDR3 is made up of 13 amino acids. Looked up from germline, CDR1 is LNHNV and CDR2 is YYDKDF (reference sequence). CDR3 amino acids: CATSNEMHYGYTF. CDR3 DNA sequence: TGTGCCACCAGCAATGAAATGCACTATGGCTACACCTTC.

The chain couples TRBV5-4 to TRBJ2-7, with a possible D match to TRBD2 (5 bases). Trimming took 4 bases from V and 2 from J, leaving 13 bases between them. In germline, CDR1 is SGHNT, CDR2 YYREEE (reference sequence). CDR3 length equals 14 residues. The CDR3 sequence is CASSGERTTYEQYF. The CDR3 coding sequence is TGTGCCAGCAGCGGTGAGCGGACCACCTACGAGCAGTACTTC.

The V gene is TRBV30, the J gene TRBJ2-7; D is uncertain. Trimming removed 2 bases from V and 2 bases from J, with 7 bases in between. Germline V lookup: CDR1 GTSNPN, CDR2 SVGIG (reference sequence). This CDR3 comprises 12 residues. The CDR3 region has the DNA TGTGCCTGGAGTCCTGATACCTACGAGCAGTACTTC. It encodes CAWSPDTYEQYF.

The chain recombines TRBV4-2 with TRBJ2-7; D tentatively fits TRBD1 or TRBD2 (6 bases each). Trimming took off 1 base at V and 6 bases at J, with 13 bases between the two ends. Germline V gene sequence: CDR1 LGHNA, CDR2 YNFKEQ. This CDR3 spans 14 amino acids. The CDR3 DNA reads as TGTGCCAGCAGCCAAGGAGGGGGGTCTGGCGAGCAGTACTTC. This encodes CASSQGGGSGEQYF.

The rearrangement links TRBV9 to TRBJ1-1; D ambiguous. Germline V gene lookup returns CDR1 SGDLS and CDR2 YYNGEE. V shed 4 bases and J shed 4 bases, with 11 bases lying between them. The CDR3 contains 13 residues. The CDR3 reads CASSLTEGTEAFF. CDR3 sequence (DNA): TGTGCCAGCAGCCTGACGGAGGGCACTGAAGCTTTCTTT. Full variable domain (outside the CDR3, taken from reference TRBV9 and TRBJ1-1): DSGVTQTPKHLITATGQRVTLRCSPRSGDLSVYWYQQSLDQGLQFLIQYYNGEERAKGNILERFSAQQFPDLHSELNLSSLELGDSALYFCASSLTEGTEAFFGQGTRLTVV.